These T cell receptor beta chains were read from a single sample in a study of shared clonotypes between healthy human individuals. Generated by immunoSEQ multiplex PCR, the TCRdb table keeps only in-frame clones and is missing some. The sample carries some 2.4 million clones, over 85% recorded once. Sample: naive CD4+ T cells from PBMCs. The receptors shown here come from a young man in good health. Some clones in this sample may be carry-over from other donors' samples. CDR3s leave out the opening cysteine and the closing phenylalanine or tryptophan. Each record gives: J gene, CDR3 length, D gene, V gene, CDR3 protein. D genes are given only for firm matches.

TRBJ2-7 14 - TRBV10-1 ASRGGQALSSYEQY
TRBJ1-5 13 - TRBV5-4 ASSLAGDGNQPQH
TRBJ1-5 11 TRBD1 TRBV2 ASSTQGHQPQH
TRBJ2-7 13 TRBD1 TRBV5-1 ASSQTGSSSYEQY
TRBJ2-5 12 TRBD1 TRBV7-6 ASSPRQGQETQY
TRBJ1-1 14 - TRBV11-1 ASTLAQAPRDTEAF
TRBJ2-7 20 TRBD1 TRBV5-1 ASRPGPAGGKTALLSSYEQY
TRBJ2-1 13 TRBD2 TRBV7-3 ASSLLAGGYNEQF
TRBJ2-7 14 TRBD2 TRBV19 ASKSTSATSSSEQY
TRBJ2-7 10 - TRBV18 ASSPDPYEQY